Listed below are T cell receptor beta chains from one sample, sequenced in a study of human T cells and chemical hapten exposure. TCRdb re-called the RACE reads with MiXCR, one entry per CDR3 protein. The table has roughly 50,000 distinct CDR3 sequences, around 10% seen once; the top ten hold around 1.8%. The source material was whole blood, sampled in connection with sensitization to the hapten diphenylcyclopropenone (DPC). These TCRs come from a woman aged 35 to 49 with alopecia areata. Some clones in this sample may be carry-over from other donors' samples. Each CDR3 is given with its conserved first and last residue. D genes are given only for firm matches. Size is stated for part of the rows, as once, few or many counts, or as a class when the clone is expanded.

clone size | CDR3 length | J gene | V gene | D gene | CDR3 protein | CDR3 DNA
many | 14 | TRBJ2-1 | TRBV5-1 | NA | CASSLADSSWVQFF | TGCGCCAGCAGCTTGGCCGACAGTTCCTGGGTGCAGTTCTTC
few | 14 | TRBJ2-4 | TRBV5-6 | NA | CASSPQLAKNIQYF | TGTGCCAGCAGTCCTCAACTAGCCAAAAACATTCAGTACTTC
NA | 15 | TRBJ1-5 | TRBV28 | NA | CASTVSGAANQPQHF | TGTGCCAGCACCGTATCGGGGGCGGCCAATCAGCCCCAGCATTTT
few | 14 | TRBJ2-6 | TRBV3-1 | NA | CASNPKSGANVLTF | TGTGCCAGCAACCCCAAAAGCGGGGCCAACGTCCTGACTTTC
NA | 17 | TRBJ2-1 | TRBV5-1 | NA | CASSLGPGLGSYNEQFF | TGCGCCAGCAGCTTGGGACCGGGGCTCGGCTCCTACAATGAGCAGTTCTTC
many | 14 | TRBJ1-6 | TRBV12-3/TRBV12-4 | NA | CASSLLGDNSPLHF | TGTGCCAGCAGCCTTCTAGGGGATAATTCACCCCTCCACTTT
NA | 20 | TRBJ2-1 | TRBV4-3 | TRBD2 | CASSQDGELAGVGRNNEQFF | TGCGCCAGCAGCCAAGACGGGGAACTAGCGGGGGTTGGGCGGAACAATGAGCAGTTCTTC
few | 13 | TRBJ1-5 | TRBV19 | NA | CASRGAGNQPQHF | TGTGCCAGTAGGGGGGCGGGCAATCAGCCCCAGCATTTT
many | 15 | TRBJ1-3 | TRBV9 | NA | CASSPGQPSGNTIYF | TGTGCCAGCAGCCCCGGACAGCCCTCTGGAAACACCATATATTTT
many | 11 | TRBJ2-7 | TRBV29-1 | NA | CSVGGFREQYF | TGCAGCGTTGGGGGCTTCAGAGAGCAGTACTTC
NA | 14 | TRBJ2-5 | TRBV5-1 | NA | CASKVIASQETQYF | TGCGCCAGCAAGGTCATAGCATCCCAAGAGACCCAGTACTTC
many | 14 | TRBJ2-1 | TRBV7-3 | NA | CASTSSAVADEQFF | TGTGCCAGCACTTCTAGCGCGGTGGCGGATGAGCAGTTCTTC
many | 13 | TRBJ1-1 | TRBV14 | NA | CASSPFGYTEAFF | TGTGCCAGCAGCCCGTTTGGGTACACTGAAGCTTTCTTT
NA | 14 | TRBJ1-5 | TRBV2 | NA | CASSGTQRNQPQHF | TGTGCCAGCAGTGGGACACAGAGAAATCAGCCCCAGCATTTT
few | 13 | TRBJ1-2 | TRBV20-1 | NA | CSASVRDNYGYTF | TGCAGTGCTAGCGTGAGGGATAACTATGGCTACACCTTC
many | 14 | TRBJ2-3 | TRBV5-1 | TRBD2 | CASSSGINTDTQYF | TGCGCCAGCAGTAGCGGGATAAACACAGATACGCAGTATTTT
NA | 18 | TRBJ2-1 | TRBV20-1 | NA | CSARDPSQAGPSYNEQFF | TGCAGTGCTAGAGACCCCAGCCAGGCGGGACCCTCCTACAATGAGCAGTTCTTC
many | 14 | TRBJ1-1 | TRBV7-8 | NA | CASRLGTRNTEAFF | TGTGCCAGCAGGTTAGGGACCAGGAACACTGAAGCTTTCTTT
few | 14 | TRBJ2-7 | TRBV3-1 | NA | CASSQRGYSYEQYF | TGTGCCAGCAGCCAACGGGGTTACTCCTACGAGCAGTACTTC
few | 15 | TRBJ2-3 | TRBV7-9 | NA | CASSFLGAHTDTQYF | TGTGCCAGCAGCTTTTTGGGTGCACACACAGATACGCAGTATTTT
many | 14 | TRBJ1-5 | TRBV20-1 | TRBD1 | CSALKGQGNQPQHF | TGCAGTGCCCTGAAGGGACAGGGTAATCAGCCCCAGCATTTT
NA | 13 | TRBJ1-5 | TRBV23-1 | NA | CASGRGTNQPQHF | TGCGCCAGCGGGAGGGGTACCAATCAGCCCCAGCATTTT
few | 13 | TRBJ2-7 | TRBV28 | NA | CASRRGRTYEQYF | TGTGCCAGCAGACGGGGGCGGACCTACGAGCAGTACTTC
NA | 12 | TRBJ1-1 | TRBV30 | TRBD1 | CAVGRGYTEAFF | TGTGCCGTCGGCAGGGGGTACACTGAAGCTTTCTTT
NA | 14 | TRBJ1-1 | TRBV5-4 | NA | CASSLVGMNTEAFF | TGTGCCAGCAGCTTGGTGGGGATGAACACTGAAGCTTTCTTT
NA | 12 | TRBJ2-1 | TRBV19 | NA | CATQTGYNEQFF | TGTGCCACTCAAACCGGGTACAATGAGCAGTTCTTC
NA | 16 | TRBJ2-6 | TRBV7-2 | NA | CASSLEPGAGANVLTF | TGTGCCAGCAGCTTAGAACCAGGGGCTGGGGCCAACGTCCTGACTTTC
NA | 14 | TRBJ1-1 | TRBV20-1 | TRBD1 | CSAPTGGTGPRAFF | TGCAGTGCTCCCACTGGGGGGACAGGTCCTAGAGCTTTCTTT
NA | 16 | TRBJ2-7 | TRBV28 | NA | CASRAPTRGPPYEQYF | TGTGCCAGCAGGGCCCCAACCAGGGGCCCTCCCTACGAGCAGTACTTC
NA | 14 | TRBJ2-7 | TRBV6-2/TRBV6-3 | TRBD1 | CASSLDRLSYEQYF | TGTGCCAGCAGCCTGGACAGGCTCTCCTACGAGCAGTACTTC
many | 13 | TRBJ1-1 | TRBV3-1 | NA | CASSQDEAREAFF | TGTGCCAGCAGCCAAGATGAAGCGAGGGAAGCTTTCTTT
NA | 15 | TRBJ1-5 | TRBV6-6 | TRBD1 | CASSYSWTGGEPQHF | TGTGCCAGCAGTTACTCTTGGACAGGGGGCGAGCCCCAGCATTTT
many | 15 | TRBJ1-2 | TRBV7-2 | NA | CASSLADSEFYGYTF | TGTGCCAGCAGCTTAGCGGACAGTGAGTTCTATGGCTACACCTTC
many | 13 | TRBJ1-1 | TRBV2 | NA | CASSGLGETEAFF | TGTGCCAGCAGTGGGCTGGGTGAAACTGAAGCTTTCTTT
NA | 20 | TRBJ1-1 | TRBV7-7 | NA | CASSFLKARRRNGLNTEAFF | TGTGCCAGCAGCTTCTTAAAAGCCCGGCGGCGCAATGGGCTGAACACTGAAGCTTTCTTT
many | 17 | TRBJ1-1 | TRBV18 | TRBD1 | CASSPIWTGERGTEAFF | TGTGCCAGCTCACCCATTTGGACAGGGGAGCGGGGGACTGAAGCTTTCTTT
many | 15 | TRBJ2-5 | TRBV18 | NA | CASSPPGLQGETQYF | TGTGCCAGCTCACCACCGGGACTCCAAGGGGAGACCCAGTACTTC
many | 13 | TRBJ1-6 | TRBV5-1 | NA | CASSLGQNSPLHF | TGCGCCAGCAGCTTGGGACAGAATTCACCCCTCCACTTT
few | 14 | TRBJ1-2 | TRBV5-6 | NA | CASSPPGANYGYTF | TGTGCCAGCAGCCCCCCTGGGGCAAACTATGGCTACACCTTC
few | 17 | TRBJ2-3 | TRBV7-6 | TRBD2 | CASSSLAGGPITDTQYF | TGTGCCAGCAGCTCCCTAGCGGGAGGGCCGATCACAGATACGCAGTATTTT
NA | 18 | TRBJ2-1 | TRBV12-3/TRBV12-4 | TRBD2 | CASSFSDWERGGYNEQFF | TGTGCCAGCAGTTTTTCGGACTGGGAGCGGGGGGGTTACAATGAGCAGTTCTTC
few | 15 | TRBJ2-1 | TRBV7-6 | NA | CASSLGAVAYNEQFF | TGTGCCAGCAGCTTAGGAGCTGTCGCCTACAATGAGCAGTTCTTC
many | 15 | TRBJ1-1 | TRBV20-1 | NA | CSARINRGRGTEAFF | TGCAGTGCTAGAATCAACCGGGGCCGAGGGACTGAAGCTTTCTTT
many | 16 | TRBJ2-7 | TRBV4-3 | NA | CASSQDQGGSGSEQYF | TGCGCCAGCAGCCAAGATCAGGGGGGCTCGGGGAGCGAGCAGTACTTC
many | 16 | TRBJ1-5 | TRBV18 | TRBD1 | CASSPPGTGFSQPQHF | TGTGCCAGCTCACCCCCCGGGACAGGGTTTAGCCAGCCCCAGCATTTT
few | 13 | TRBJ2-1 | TRBV7-2 | NA | CASSLGRYNEQFF | TGTGCCAGCAGCTTAGGCAGGTACAATGAGCAGTTCTTC
few | 15 | TRBJ2-1 | TRBV12-3/TRBV12-4 | NA | CASSARGTTYNEQFF | TGTGCCAGCAGTGCCCGGGGGACAACCTACAATGAGCAGTTCTTC
few | 18 | TRBJ1-3 | TRBV12-5 | TRBD1 | CASGLVTGDSFSGNTIYF | TGTGCTAGTGGTTTGGTGACCGGGGACAGCTTCTCTGGAAACACCATATATTTT
few | 13 | TRBJ2-7 | TRBV10-2 | NA | CASNVGGKYEQYF | TGCGCCAGCAACGTTGGGGGGAAGTACGAGCAGTACTTC
NA | 14 | TRBJ2-1 | TRBV5-1 | TRBD2 | CASSLVGGRNEQFF | TGCGCCAGCAGCTTGGTTGGCGGGAGAAATGAGCAGTTCTTC
many | 13 | TRBJ2-1 | TRBV6-5 | NA | CATLQAAGNEQFF | TGTGCCACCCTGCAGGCGGCGGGGAATGAGCAGTTCTTC
few | 12 | TRBJ1-1 | TRBV29-1 | NA | CSVRQVDTEAFF | TGCAGCGTTCGACAGGTAGACACTGAAGCTTTCTTT
NA | 15 | TRBJ2-1 | TRBV3-1 | TRBD1 | CASSQGGDRVNEQFF | TGTGCCAGCAGCCAAGGGGGTGACAGGGTAAATGAGCAGTTCTTC
many | 16 | TRBJ1-1 | TRBV5-1 | NA | CASSPRPSTLNTEAFF | TGCGCCAGCAGCCCTCGACCCTCGACTTTGAACACTGAAGCTTTCTTT
many | 13 | TRBJ2-3 | TRBV20-1 | NA | CSARDQLGNTQYF | TGCAGTGCTAGAGATCAATTGGGGAATACGCAGTATTTT
NA | 14 | TRBJ2-1 | TRBV24-1 | TRBD2 | CATSETSGSNEQFF | TGTGCCACCAGTGAAACTAGCGGGAGCAATGAGCAGTTCTTC